This TCR beta chain stems from a study of human T cells and chemical hapten exposure. General study points: Healthy individuals' immune responses may differ from those of donors, who had alopecia. Expanded TCRs clustered into significantly more large CDR3 similarity groups than controls, the analysis revealed.

TCRdb re-called the RACE reads through MiXCR, storing one row per CDR3 protein. The data hold fewer than 300,000 distinct CDR3 sequences, with about 9% observed a single time. CDR3 length: 17 amino acids. Germline CDR1 and CDR2: DFQATT and SNEGSKA (reference sequence). The V segment lost 0 bases and the J segment 3 bases; nucleotides outside the gene matches: 9. Regarding time point: pre-sensitization, week 0. Indicated treatment: therapeutic diphenylcyclopropenone sensitization with weekly scalp DPC. Turning to this clonotype: Its antigen remains unidentified.

The V call is TRBV20-1, the J call TRBJ2-1, with TRBD2 matching 9 bases. The source of this sequence is a woman between 35 and 50 years old with alopecia areata. Some clones in this sample may be carry-over from other donors' samples. Specimen: whole blood, collected in connection with sensitization to the hapten diphenylcyclopropenone (DPC). Here the CDR3 DNA reads TGCAGTGCTAGAGAACCTAGTGGCGGGAGGGGCTACAATGAGCAGTTCTTC. The encoded protein is CSAREPSGGRGYNEQFF.